This TCR beta chain was sequenced during a study of blood T cell repertoires in COVID-19. Study context: Acute-phase and convalescent COVID-19 samples originated in the United States, Italy and Spain.

CDR1 and CDR2 (germline): SGHRS, YFSETQ. V lost 4 bases and J lost 2; bases outside the gene matches: 4. This CDR3 has 14 residues. In the original workflow: Quantification of nucleated cells was approximated via reference gene primer amplification. Assay used: immunoSEQ multiplex PCR; TCRdb lists only in-frame clones, some missing. For V, J and clone size, that table is used; D and trimming come from the DNA. The sample has under 200,000 clones, 88% seen once. The chain links TRBV5-1 to TRBJ1-1; TRBD1 matches 8 bases. This clonotype originated in a man aged 55 to 69 with acute or convalescent COVID-19. The sequencing input was peripheral blood. CDR3 sequence (DNA): TGCGCCAGCAGCCGGGGACAGGCCAACACTGAAGCTTTCTTT. It translates to CASSRGQANTEAFF.